These T cell receptor beta chains were read from a single sample in a study of follicular helper T cells after annual influenza vaccination. TCRdb's copy holds only in-frame clones and misses some; the assay was immunoSEQ multiplex PCR. The profile shows some 8,300 clones, roughly 82% of them singletons. Material: CXCR5+ CD38- circulating T follicular helper cells from blood, obtained on the day of influenza vaccination. Receptors were obtained from an adult who received the influenza vaccine. The CDR3 runs from the conserved cysteine through the conserved F or W. Fields, in order: V gene, J gene, CDR3 protein.

v_call: TRBV18
j_call: TRBJ2-1
cdr3_aa: CASSPISLAPYNEQFF

v_call: TRBV29-1
j_call: TRBJ2-1
cdr3_aa: CSALGLLNEQFF

v_call: TRBV27
j_call: TRBJ2-7
cdr3_aa: CASSRNRVGTYEQYF

v_call: TRBV2
j_call: TRBJ1-4
cdr3_aa: CASSLDATNEKLFF

v_call: TRBV11-2
j_call: TRBJ2-5
cdr3_aa: CASSLGQGRETQYF

v_call: TRBV2
j_call: TRBJ2-1
cdr3_aa: CASIGRGYNEQFF

v_call: TRBV4-2
j_call: TRBJ2-5
cdr3_aa: CASSQDEGQGAETQYF

v_call: TRBV6-1
j_call: TRBJ2-4
cdr3_aa: CASSANRNIQYF

v_call: TRBV2
j_call: TRBJ2-5
cdr3_aa: CASSRQGIQETQYF

v_call: TRBV2
j_call: TRBJ1-1
cdr3_aa: CASSRQNTEAFF

v_call: TRBV2
j_call: TRBJ2-7
cdr3_aa: CASGLQVTYEQYF

v_call: TRBV7-3
j_call: TRBJ1-1
cdr3_aa: CASSPGGWTEAFF

v_call: TRBV7-9
j_call: TRBJ1-4
cdr3_aa: CASSSRDRGATNEKLFF